These 14 T cell receptor beta chains came from one sample sequenced in a study of blood T cell repertoires in COVID-19. Clones were read by immunoSEQ multiplex PCR, and TCRdb kept only the in-frame ones, dropping some. The sample includes approximately 500,000 clones, approximately 90% of them seen just once. The material sequenced was PBMCs or T cells enriched from blood (not recorded which). The receptor source for this set is a woman in her forties who had recovered from COVID-19.

The rearrangement links TRBV4-3 to TRBJ2-3, with 7 bases matching TRBD2. The germline gives CDR1 LGHNA, CDR2 YSLEER. The CDR3 covers 15 residues. The trim removed 1 base at V and 5 bases at J, leaving 6 bases unmatched. The CDR3 reads CASSQVWREIDTQYF. The CDR3 nucleotides are TGCGCCAGCAGCCAAGTTTGGCGGGAGATAGATACGCAGTATTTT.

The chain uses TRBV19 and TRBJ1-1; 9 bases align to TRBD1. Per the germline V gene, CDR1 is LNHDA and CDR2 is SQIVND (reference sequence). The J segment lost 1 base and the V segment lost 6 bases, leaving 3 bases of the junction unmatched. The CDR3 spans 14 residues. CDR3 DNA sequence: TGTGCCAGTAGACAGGGGGCTTGGAACACTGAAGCTTTCTTT. It codes for CASRQGAWNTEAFF.

The gene calls are TRBV11-3 and TRBJ2-1, with D maybe TRBD2 (5 bases). The CDR3 contains 14 residues. Trimming stripped 0 bases from V and 3 bases from J, with 6 bases between. CDR1 and CDR2 (germline): SGHNT, YENEEA. The CDR3 here is CASSLDGSYNEQFF. CDR3 in DNA: TGTGCCAGCAGCTTAGATGGGAGCTACAATGAGCAGTTCTTC. The variable domain in full, completed from reference TRBV11-3 and TRBJ2-1, reads EAGVVQSPRYKIIEKKQPVAFWCNPISGHNTLYWYLQNLGQGPELLIRYENEEAVDDSQLPKDRFSAERLKGVDSTLKIQPAELGDSAVYLCASSLDGSYNEQFFGPGTRLTVL.

This clone was counted a single time. The chain couples TRBV19 to TRBJ1-4; D uncertain. The CDR3 runs to 14 residues. Germline CDR1 reads LNHDA; CDR2 reads SQIVND (reference sequence). Between the trimmed V and J ends, which lost 4 bases and 0 bases, there was a span of 6 bases. CDR3 region: CASSRAATNEKLFF. The CDR3 coding sequence is TGTGCCAGTAGTAGGGCTGCAACTAATGAAAAACTGTTTTTT.

The chain recombines TRBV11-2 with TRBJ2-7; D might be TRBD2 (5 bases). V dropped 1 base and J dropped 6 bases, with 13 bases sitting between them. The V gene's germline CDR1 is SGHAT and CDR2 FQNNGV. This CDR3 has 14 amino acids. CDR3 nucleotides: TGTGCCAGCAGCTTAGGTGGGCTAAGCGGCGAGCAGTACTTC. Encoded protein: CASSLGGLSGEQYF.

V gene TRBV4-3 combines with J gene TRBJ2-2, with D unclear. Germline-derived CDR1 and CDR2 are LGHNA and YSLEER. Trimming removed 8 bases at V and 0 bases at J, with 7 bases between. The CDR3 runs to 13 residues. The CDR3 sequence is CASGPANTGELFF. DNA of the CDR3: TGCGCCAGCGGCCCGGCGAACACCGGGGAGCTGTTTTTT.

This chain joins TRBV5-4 and TRBJ2-3; 9 nucleotides agree with TRBD2. The V segment lost 1 base and the J segment 3 bases; nucleotides outside the gene matches: 6. Per the germline V gene, CDR1 is SGHNT and CDR2 is YYREEE (reference sequence). The CDR3 runs to 16 residues. CDR3 residues: CASSLQLAGGTDTQYF. For the CDR3, the DNA is TGTGCCAGCAGCTTGCAGCTGGCGGGAGGGACAGATACGCAGTATTTT.

The V and J genes are TRBV9 and TRBJ2-1; TRBD2 matches at 11 bases. The CDR3 spans 16 residues. Germline assignment: CDR1 SGDLS and CDR2 YYNGEE. V lost 3 bases to trimming and J lost 3 bases; unmatched junction nucleotides: 5. This chain's CDR3 is CASSGGTSGFYNEQFF. In DNA form, the CDR3 reads TGTGCCAGCAGCGGGGGGACTAGCGGTTTCTACAATGAGCAGTTCTTC.

This sequence joins TRBV6-5 and TRBJ2-5, with D maybe TRBD1 (6 bases). Germline V lookup: CDR1 MNHEY, CDR2 SVGAGI. The CDR3 is 15 residues long. V was cut by 4 bases and J by 4 bases, with 16 bases left in between. In DNA, the CDR3 is TGTGCCAGCAGTTTCACCTCGGACAGTAGAGAGACCCAGTACTTC. It specifies CASSFTSDSRETQYF.

The chain couples TRBV19 to TRBJ1-2; TRBD1 matches 8 bases. The V segment lost 6 bases and the J segment 6 bases; nucleotides outside the gene matches: 12. The CDR3 loop spans 15 amino acids. Germline V CDR1 and CDR2: LNHDA, SQIVND (reference sequence). The CDR3 bases are TGTGCCAGTAGGGGCCGGACAGGGATAGAGGATGGCTACACCTTC. This codes for CASRGRTGIEDGYTF.

This clone was found a few times. V and J are TRBV6-5 and TRBJ1-2, with D uncertain. Germline CDR1 is MNHEY and CDR2 is SVGAGI. V shed 0 bases and J shed 2 bases, with 7 bases lying between them. The CDR3 contains 14 residues. CDR3 protein: CASSYSRVNYGYTF. The DNA of the CDR3 is TGTGCCAGCAGTTACTCACGGGTGAACTATGGCTACACCTTC.

The rearrangement links TRBV15 to TRBJ1-1, with 12 bases matching TRBD1. The CDR3 has 14 residues. V was pared by 8 bases and J by 4 bases, with 5 bases of the junction left unmatched. From germline, CDR1 is LNHNV and CDR2 YYDKDF (reference sequence). As DNA, the CDR3 is TGTGCCACCGGGACAGGGGGCTTTCGCACTGAAGCTTTCTTT. The encoded protein is CATGTGGFRTEAFF. The complete variable domain, with remaining parts taken from reference TRBV15 and TRBJ1-1, reads DAMVIQNPRYQVTQFGKPVTLSCSQTLNHNVMYWYQQKSSQAPKLLFHYYDKDFNNEADTPDNFQSRRPNTSFCFLDIRSPGLGDTAMYLCATGTGGFRTEAFFGQGTRLTVV.

This clone has only one observation. J is TRBJ1-6 and V is TRBV9, with D possibly matching TRBD1 (6 bases). CDR1 SGDLS and CDR2 YYNGEE come from the germline V gene. This CDR3 comprises 15 residues. Deletions cut 2 bases from V and 7 bases from J, with 13 bases between. This chain's CDR3 is CASSVEQGTNSPLHF. The CDR3 DNA is TGTGCCAGCAGCGTCGAGCAGGGGACGAATTCACCCCTCCACTTT.

The chain has TRBV15 and TRBJ1-2, with D perhaps TRBD1 (5 bases). The V end lost 0 bases, the J end lost 5 bases, and 13 bases lay between the germline ends. Per the germline V gene, CDR1 is LNHNV and CDR2 is YYDKDF (reference sequence). The CDR3 totals 15 residues. The CDR3 loop reads CATSRDLGAGYGYTF. The CDR3 DNA follows: TGTGCCACCAGCAGAGATCTAGGGGCAGGTTATGGCTACACCTTC.